Each of the 29 T cell receptor beta chains below was sequenced from the same sample in a study of cytomegalovirus exposure and HLA in healthy donors. 13 Jbeta primers and 60 Vbeta primers were used for the PCR. Profiling relied on immunoSEQ multiplex PCR, and the TCRdb table lists in-frame clones only, not all of them. The sample consists of some 140,000 clones, about three quarters of them appearing once. Sequenced material: PBMCs. The receptors stem from a male donor in good health and CMV-seropositive.

V and J are TRBV18 and TRBJ2-3; 7 bases agree with TRBD1. Germline trimming cut 0 bases from V and 5 bases from J; bases unmatched to any gene: 8. This CDR3 has 16 residues. Per germline, CDR1 KGHSH and CDR2 LQKENI. In DNA form, the CDR3 reads TGTGCCAGCTCACCACCGGAACAGGGGCAGGTAGATACGCAGTATTTT. It yields the protein CASSPPEQGQVDTQYF.

The chain uses TRBV5-4 and TRBJ2-5; D possibly corresponds to TRBD1 (6 bases). The assigned J gene may be wrong: the sequence end matches TRBJ2-7 better. In germline, CDR1 is SGHNT, CDR2 YYREEE (reference sequence). The CDR3 consists of 16 residues. In DNA form, the CDR3 reads TGTGCCAGCAGCACGGGATACGGACAGTCTGCCTACGAGCAGTACTTC. The encoded protein is CASSTGYGQSAYEQYF.

Here the CDR3 DNA reads TGTGCCAGCAGATCAATGGGAGGGACCTACGAGCAGTACTTC. It is translated as CASRSMGGTYEQYF. V and J are TRBV7-2 and TRBJ2-7; 7 bases line up with TRBD2. The CDR3 totals 14 residues. Trimming removed 6 bases from V and 2 bases from J; junction bases left unmatched: 7. Germline CDR1 is SGHTA and CDR2 is FQGNSA.

This chain connects TRBV7-8 to TRBJ1-4; 8 nucleotides line up with TRBD1. CDR1 and CDR2 (germline): SGHVS, FQNEAQ. The CDR3 is 15 residues long. V dropped 6 bases and J dropped 8; count of bases not matched to a gene: 11. CDR3: CASRVSGQGGEKLFF. The CDR3 coding sequence is TGTGCCAGCAGAGTTTCAGGACAGGGTGGGGAAAAACTGTTTTTT.

This chain uses TRBV30 with TRBJ1-5; TRBD1 matches 8 bases. CDR1 is GTSNPN and CDR2 is SVGIG in the germline V gene (reference sequence). The J segment lost 2 bases and the V segment lost 5 bases, leaving 2 bases of the junction unmatched. CDR3 length equals 13 residues. CDR3 sequence: CAWDRGRNQPQHF. CDR3 DNA sequence: TGTGCCTGGGACAGGGGACGCAATCAGCCCCAGCATTTT.

The chain carries TRBV18 and TRBJ1-1, with 9 bases aligning to TRBD1. The CDR3 is 16 residues long. With V trimmed by 3 bases and J by 5 bases, 10 bases remained unmatched. The germline V gene has CDR1 KGHSH and CDR2 LQKENI. Here the CDR3 DNA reads TGTGCCAGCTCACCCCGACAGGGGGAATGGGGGACTGAAGCTTTCTTT. It is translated as CASSPRQGEWGTEAFF.

This chain joins TRBV7-6 and TRBJ2-7; 8 bases are a match to TRBD1. This CDR3 has 16 amino acids. After removal of 2 bases from V and 3 bases from J, the junction contained 9 bases not matched to a gene. The germline CDR1 and CDR2 sequences are SGHVS and FNYEAQ. The CDR3 region has the DNA TGTGCCAGCAGCTTAACAGACATCAGGGGGCACTACGAGCAGTACTTC. Translation gives CASSLTDIRGHYEQYF.

The chain has TRBV6-5 and TRBJ2-1, with 7 bases aligning to TRBD2. V trimming: 7 bases; J trimming: 5 bases; junction bases outside the gene matches: 8. The CDR3 totals 14 residues. Germline loops: CDR1 MNHEY, CDR2 SVGAGI. CDR3 residues: CASNIGGTNNEQFF. In DNA form, the CDR3 reads TGTGCCAGCAATATCGGGGGGACTAACAATGAGCAGTTCTTC.

The genes are TRBV6-1 and TRBJ2-4, with D possibly being TRBD2 (7 bases). The germline V and J ends were trimmed by 7 bases and 2 bases, with 9 bases remaining between them. Germline lookup yields CDR1 MNHNS and CDR2 SASEGT. The length of the CDR3 is 13 residues. CDR3 DNA: TGTGCCAGCAAGGGGGGGACCAAAAACATTCAGTACTTC. It specifies CASKGGTKNIQYF.

DNA of the CDR3: TGTGCCAGCAGCGTAAAAACGGAGGGCTACAATGAGCAGTTCTTC. It encodes CASSVKTEGYNEQFF. The J gene is TRBJ2-1, the V gene TRBV9, with D perhaps TRBD2 (6 bases). Germline V gene lookup returns CDR1 SGDLS and CDR2 YYNGEE. The CDR3 sequence is 15 residues long. The germline V and J ends were trimmed by 1 base and 3 bases, with 11 bases remaining between them.

V gene TRBV6-5 combines with J gene TRBJ2-5; TRBD2 might be the D (6 bases). V was clipped by 5 bases and J by 0 bases, with 13 bases between them. CDR3 size: 15 residues. CDR1 and CDR2 (germline): MNHEY, SVGAGI. The CDR3 DNA reads TGTGCCAGCAGTAGACTAGACGGGGACCAAGAGACCCAGTACTTC. Its translation: CASSRLDGDQETQYF.

The chain employs TRBV10-2 and TRBJ2-1; 11 bases map to TRBD2. Germline-derived CDR1 and CDR2 are WSHSY and SAAADI. The CDR3 has 14 amino acids. Germline trimming cut 9 bases from V and 7 bases from J; bases unmatched to any gene: 8. Here the CDR3 reads CASTLAGGSNEQFF. The CDR3, as DNA: TGCGCCAGTACCCTAGCGGGAGGTTCAAATGAGCAGTTCTTC.

As DNA, the CDR3 is TGTGCCAGCAGCCCTACCGGGACTAGCGAGTACGAGCAGTACTTC. This encodes CASSPTGTSEYEQYF. This chain joins TRBV27 and TRBJ2-7, with TRBD2 matching over 10 bases. V shed 6 bases and J 4 bases; nucleotides not matched to a gene: 9. Germline V gene data show CDR1 as MNHEY and CDR2 as SMNVEV (reference sequence). This CDR3 has 15 residues.

The V gene is TRBV5-1, the J gene TRBJ2-5; TRBD1 matches 10 bases. The J call may be incorrect, as the DNA end agrees better with TRBJ2-7. Germline CDR1 and CDR2: SGHRS and YFSETQ. This CDR3 has 15 residues. CDR3 region: CASSSTGGGRDEQYF. The DNA for the CDR3 is TGCGCCAGCAGCTCGACAGGGGGCGGGAGAGACGAGCAGTACTTC.

The genes are TRBV2 and TRBJ1-2; no definite D call. Trimming left V 9 bases short and J 4 bases short, with 9 bases between. The CDR3 covers 11 residues. Germline V lookup: CDR1 SNHLY, CDR2 FYNNEI. CDR3 protein: CASQEAYGYTF. The CDR3 nucleotides are TGTGCCAGTCAGGAAGCCTATGGCTACACCTTC.

The rearrangement joins TRBV6-4 to TRBJ1-1, with unresolved D. V lost 0 bases, J lost 8 bases, and 10 bases lay in between. Per the germline V gene, CDR1 is MRHNA and CDR2 is SNTAGT. The CDR3 is made up of 13 amino acids. The CDR3 loop reads CASSDSGREEAFF. DNA of the CDR3: TGTGCCAGCAGTGACTCTGGCCGGGAGGAAGCTTTCTTT.

The chain couples TRBV2 to TRBJ2-1; 12 bases are a match to TRBD2. The CDR3 is 14 amino acids. Germline V gene sequence: CDR1 SNHLY, CDR2 FYNNEI. Trimming cost V 4 bases and J 8 bases; bases outside gene matches: 3. The CDR3 sequence: CASSVTSGGYEQFF. The DNA of the CDR3 is TGTGCCAGCAGTGTGACTAGCGGGGGATATGAGCAGTTCTTC.

Only a few counts were recorded for this clone. The chain employs TRBV4-3 and TRBJ1-4; 8 bases match TRBD1. CDR3 length: 17 amino acids. J was trimmed by 7 bases and V by 3 bases; bases with no gene match: 13. Germline V gene data show CDR1 as LGHNA and CDR2 as YSLEER. The CDR3 DNA follows: TGCGCCAGCAGCCAGGTCCAACCGGGACAGGAGATTGAAAAACTGTTTTTT. This translates into CASSQVQPGQEIEKLFF.

The chain uses TRBV4-1 and TRBJ1-1; D remains ambiguous. Trimming removed 0 bases from V and 4 bases from J, with 9 bases in between. Germline V gene sequence: CDR1 MGHRA, CDR2 YSYEKL. This CDR3 is 14 amino acids long. CDR3 residues: CASSQDPAGTEAFF. CDR3 DNA: TGCGCCAGCAGCCAAGACCCGGCGGGCACTGAAGCTTTCTTT.

The V and J genes are TRBV2 and TRBJ2-5, with no clear D. Germline CDR1 and CDR2: SNHLY and FYNNEI. V was clipped by 7 bases and J by 1 base, with 4 bases between them. The CDR3 length is 11 residues. CDR3 loop: CASTVQETQYF. CDR3 nucleotide sequence: TGTGCCAGCACCGTCCAAGAGACCCAGTACTTC.

This clone was observed a few times. This chain uses TRBV4-1 with TRBJ1-1, with D tentatively TRBD1 (6 bases). Germline V CDR1 and CDR2: MGHRA, YSYEKL. V lost 1 base to trimming and J lost 0 bases, with 12 bases between them. This CDR3 is built from 16 residues. The CDR3 DNA reads TGCGCCAGCAGCCAAGTATTGCAGGGGATGAACACTGAAGCTTTCTTT. Amino acid sequence: CASSQVLQGMNTEAFF.

This rearrangement joins TRBV19 to TRBJ1-5; 8 nucleotides match TRBD1. The V gene's germline CDR1 is LNHDA and CDR2 SQIVND (reference sequence). The CDR3 runs to 14 residues. J lost 5 bases, V lost 1 base, and 1 base had no gene match. For the CDR3, the DNA is TGTGCCAGTAGTATAGGACAGGGGTATCAGCCCCAGCATTTT. Residues: CASSIGQGYQPQHF.

This clone has only one observation. The chain joins TRBV18 to TRBJ1-5; D is possibly TRBD1 (6 bases). The CDR3 consists of 16 residues. CDR1 KGHSH and CDR2 LQKENI come from the germline V gene. V lost 6 bases and J lost 1, with 16 bases in between. CDR3 region: CASSEAGGRSNQPQHF. The CDR3 DNA sequence: TGTGCCAGCTCCGAGGCGGGGGGCAGGAGCAATCAGCCCCAGCATTTT.

The chain recombines TRBV9 with TRBJ1-3, with a possible D match to TRBD1 (5 bases). CDR1 is SGDLS, CDR2 YYNGEE, per germline. V shed 0 bases and J shed 2 bases, with 9 bases lying between them. The CDR3 is made up of 15 amino acids. In nucleotides, the CDR3 is TGTGCCAGCAGCGTAGGTCGGGGGGCTGGAAACACCATATATTTT. Its translation: CASSVGRGAGNTIYF.

The rearrangement uses TRBV5-1 and TRBJ2-3, with D maybe TRBD2 (7 bases). Trimming cost V 7 bases and J 0 bases, with 21 bases left between them. The germline V gene encodes CDR1 SGHRS and CDR2 YFSETQ. The CDR3 extends over 17 amino acids. CDR3 in amino acids: CASGRGRGASSTDTQYF. The CDR3 bases are TGCGCCAGCGGCCGCGGACGGGGGGCGTCTAGCACAGATACGCAGTATTTT. Complete variable domain (other parts from reference TRBV5-1 and TRBJ2-3): KAGVTQTPRYLIKTRGQQVTLSCSPISGHRSVSWYQQTPGQGLQFLFEYFSETQRNKGNFPGRFSGRQFSNSRSEMNVSTLELGDSALYLCASGRGRGASSTDTQYFGPGTRLTVL.

In DNA form, the CDR3 reads TGTGCCAGCAGCTTGAACTTCTGGGGCGGCTACAATGAGCAGTTCTTC. Translating gives CASSLNFWGGYNEQFF. V usage is TRBV11-3 and J usage is TRBJ2-1; maybe TRBD1 (5 bases). Germline CDR1 is SGHNT and CDR2 is YENEEA. V shed 3 bases and J shed 3 bases, with 15 bases lying between them. The CDR3 is 16 residues long. Full variable domain (rest looked up from reference TRBV11-3 and TRBJ2-1): EAGVVQSPRYKIIEKKQPVAFWCNPISGHNTLYWYLQNLGQGPELLIRYENEEAVDDSQLPKDRFSAERLKGVDSTLKIQPAELGDSAVYLCASSLNFWGGYNEQFFGPGTRLTVL.

This clone was counted a single time. The rearrangement joins TRBV5-1 to TRBJ2-1; TRBD2 matches 8 bases. The length of the CDR3 is 15 residues. Looked up from germline, CDR1 is SGHRS and CDR2 is YFSETQ. V shed 4 bases and J 6 bases; nucleotides not matched to a gene: 9. Written as DNA, the CDR3 is TGCGCCAGCAGCCCCGGGGTAGCGGGGAGCAATGAGCAGTTCTTC. Encoded protein: CASSPGVAGSNEQFF.

V and J are TRBV7-9 and TRBJ2-1; D remains unclear. The CDR3 runs to 11 residues. Per germline, CDR1 SEHNR and CDR2 FQNEAQ (reference sequence). V lost 3 bases to trimming and J lost 8 bases, with 5 bases between them. The CDR3 here is CASSFSYEQFF. The CDR3 nucleotides read TGTGCCAGCAGCTTTAGCTATGAGCAGTTCTTC.

The genes are TRBV7-9 and TRBJ2-7, with 10 bases aligning to TRBD1. Germline V lookup: CDR1 SEHNR, CDR2 FQNEAQ (reference sequence). V shed 5 bases and J 3 bases; nucleotides not matched to a gene: 10. This CDR3 has 16 amino acids. Here the CDR3 reads CASSPVDRGRFYEQYF. The DNA of the CDR3 is TGTGCCAGCAGCCCGGTCGACAGGGGGCGATTCTACGAGCAGTACTTC.